This T cell receptor (beta chain) was sequenced for a study of early T cells in non-severe SARS-CoV-2 infection. Germline-derived CDR1 and CDR2 are SGHTA and FQGNSA. The CDR3 runs to 16 residues. The trim removed 2 bases at V and 4 bases at J, leaving 5 bases unmatched. This clonotype was counted a few times. TCRdb used MiXCR to reprocess the 5' RACE reads, holding one entry per CDR3 protein. This sample has about 28,000 distinct CDR3 sequences; roughly 4.6% occur once, and the top ten carry 5.5% to 7%. The TCR comes from an adult who was a healthcare worker with PCR-confirmed SARS-CoV-2 infection or an uninfected control (not recorded which). This chain joins TRBV7-2 and TRBJ2-5, with 12 bases aligning to TRBD2. The material was whole blood, obtained at baseline. The CDR3: CASSLSSGGAAETQYF. The CDR3 DNA sequence: TGTGCCAGCAGCTTATCTAGCGGGGGGGCGGCAGAGACCCAGTACTTC.